Shown below are 14 T cell receptor beta chains from a single sample sequenced in a study of T cells in Graves' hyperthyroidism and ophthalmopathy. The CDR3 regions of TCR beta were amplified from RNA transcripts. HTBI primers drove first-round RT-PCR of the TCR CDR3. TCRdb reprocessed the multiplex PCR reads via MiXCR and lists one record per CDR3 protein. Of about 600,000 distinct CDR3 sequences in the sample, 14% were seen once. Sequencing input: blood. The receptors come from a woman younger than 35 with Graves' ophthalmopathy.

The chain recombines TRBV5-6 with TRBJ2-5; the match to TRBD1 covers 8 bases. J lost 4 bases, V lost 5 bases, and 7 bases had no gene match. CDR3 size: 14 residues. Germline CDR1 reads SGHDT; CDR2 reads YYEEEE. The CDR3 loop reads CASSFTTGGETQYF. For the CDR3, the DNA is TGTGCCAGCAGTTTTACCACAGGGGGAGAGACCCAGTACTTC.

This clonotype was detected ten times or more. This chain uses TRBV2 with TRBJ2-6, with D unresolved. Trimming cost V 2 bases and J 0 bases, with 5 bases left between them. Germline values: CDR1 SNHLY, CDR2 FYNNEI. This CDR3 comprises 15 residues. CDR3: CASSEIPSGANVLTF. The DNA of the CDR3 is TGTGCCAGCAGTGAAATCCCCTCTGGGGCCAACGTCCTGACTTTC.

This clonotype came up once. This chain joins TRBV6-1 and TRBJ2-2; a weak D match, TRBD2 (5 bases). Germline V gene lookup returns CDR1 MNHNS and CDR2 SASEGT. This CDR3 comprises 15 residues. Trimming left V 6 bases short and J 3 bases short, with 14 bases between. CDR3: CASRTEGPHTGELFF. The CDR3 DNA is TGTGCCAGCAGGACCGAGGGTCCCCACACCGGGGAGCTGTTTTTT.

This chain links TRBV10-3 with TRBJ2-7; 12 bases map to TRBD1. The CDR3 extends over 14 amino acids. The trim removed 3 bases at V and 6 bases at J, leaving 3 bases unmatched. Germline CDR1 is ENHRY and CDR2 is SYGVKD. CDR3 protein: CAISDWDRGREQYF. CDR3 DNA sequence: TGTGCCATCAGTGACTGGGACAGGGGGCGCGAGCAGTACTTC.

This clonotype was picked up many times. The chain recombines TRBV7-9 with TRBJ2-3, with unresolved D. Germline V CDR1 and CDR2: SEHNR, FQNEAQ (reference sequence). V lost 0 bases and J 5 bases, leaving 15 bases between the germline ends. The CDR3 length is 16 residues. The CDR3 coding sequence is TGTGCCAGCAGCTTAGCGCGAGCCGAAGTAGGAGATACGCAGTATTTT. Residues: CASSLARAEVGDTQYF.

The chain couples TRBV25-1 to TRBJ1-6; D gene uncertain. The ends were cut back, 3 bases at V and 15 bases at J, with 12 bases in the middle. CDR1 is MGHDK and CDR2 is SYGVNS in the germline V gene. The CDR3 loop spans 12 amino acids. The CDR3 sequence: CASSEIAWDLHF. CDR3 DNA: TGTGCCAGCAGTGAGATCGCTTGGGACCTCCACTTT.

At least ten counts were recorded for this clonotype. V is TRBV11-2 and J is TRBJ2-7; tentative D call: TRBD1 (5 bases). Germline-derived CDR1 and CDR2 are SGHAT and FQNNGV. V gave up 5 bases and J gave up 0 bases, with 14 bases separating them. This CDR3 is 15 amino acids long. The CDR3: CASSPEGHLSYEQYF. The CDR3 coding sequence is TGTGCCAGCAGCCCAGAAGGACATCTCTCCTACGAGCAGTACTTC.

V gene TRBV5-6 combines with J gene TRBJ1-2; no clear D. Trimming left V 1 base short and J 2 bases short, with 6 bases between. The CDR3 is 13 amino acids. Germline CDR1 and CDR2: SGHDT and YYEEEE. Here the CDR3 reads CASSLSRNYGYTF. The DNA for the CDR3 is TGTGCCAGCAGCTTGAGTCGGAACTATGGCTACACCTTC. Full variable domain (outside the CDR3, taken from reference TRBV5-6 and TRBJ1-2): DAGVTQSPTHLIKTRGQQVTLRCSPKSGHDTVSWYQQALGQGPQFIFQYYEEEERQRGNFPDRFSGHQFPNYSSELNVNALLLGDSALYLCASSLSRNYGYTFGSGTRLTVV.

A remark on this clonotype: This could be a read error, since a much larger clone is one nucleotide away. The chain uses TRBV29-1 and TRBJ1-2; D may be TRBD1 (5 bases). CDR3 length: 16 residues. The germline gives CDR1 SQVTM, CDR2 ANQGSEA. Trimming removed 5 bases at V and 7 bases at J, with 26 bases between. For the CDR3, the DNA is TGCAGCGTTTTTTCATTGCGCGAGGGGCTTTACTGTGGCTACACCTTC. Translation gives CSVFSLREGLYCGYTF.

This clonotype appeared a few times. The chain joins TRBV5-1 to TRBJ1-6; 7 nucleotides line up with TRBD1. The V gene end was trimmed by 4 bases and the J gene end by 5 bases; junction bases not matched to a gene: 6. CDR1 is SGHRS and CDR2 is YFSETQ in the germline V gene. The CDR3 consists of 15 residues. CDR3 in amino acids: CASSQGQTDNSPLHF. CDR3 coding DNA: TGCGCCAGCAGCCAGGGACAGACCGATAATTCACCCCTCCACTTT.

This clonotype was observed many times. The chain joins TRBV4-1 to TRBJ1-2; a weak D match, TRBD1 (5 bases). V shed 2 bases and J shed 4 bases, with 11 bases lying between them. The germline V gene encodes CDR1 MGHRA and CDR2 YSYEKL. The CDR3 is 14 amino acids. The CDR3: CASSQSGNVYGYTF. In DNA, the CDR3 is TGCGCCAGCAGCCAATCAGGGAACGTCTATGGCTACACCTTC.

The gene calls are TRBV19 and TRBJ1-1; a possible D gene is TRBD1 (5 bases). This CDR3 has 16 residues. Trimming shortened V by 7 bases and J by 0 bases, and 18 bases separated the two germline ends. CDR1 and CDR2 from the germline V gene are LNHDA and SQIVND (reference sequence). CDR3 DNA: TGTGCCAGTACCATCTACCAGGGTGCAATGAACACTGAAGCTTTCTTT. This encodes CASTIYQGAMNTEAFF.

To note about this clonotype: A clone one base away is much larger, so this may be a read error. The CDR3 spells CANSLKAPRARANEQFF. The CDR3 nucleotides are TGTGCCAACAGTTTAAAGGCTCCGCGGGCTCGGGCCAATGAGCAGTTCTTC. The genes are TRBV27 and TRBJ2-1; D perhaps matches TRBD2 (5 bases). The CDR3 length is 17 residues. CDR1 and CDR2 (germline): MNHEY, SMNVEV (reference sequence).

This clonotype was counted many times. This sequence joins TRBV7-2 and TRBJ1-1; D remains unclear. Germline CDR1 reads SGHTA; CDR2 reads FQGNSA. The V gene lost 6 bases and the J gene lost 1 base, with 9 bases spanning the gap. The CDR3 loop spans 13 amino acids. This CDR3 reads CASSSSPNTEAFF. For the CDR3, the DNA is TGTGCCAGCAGTTCCAGCCCGAACACTGAAGCTTTCTTT.